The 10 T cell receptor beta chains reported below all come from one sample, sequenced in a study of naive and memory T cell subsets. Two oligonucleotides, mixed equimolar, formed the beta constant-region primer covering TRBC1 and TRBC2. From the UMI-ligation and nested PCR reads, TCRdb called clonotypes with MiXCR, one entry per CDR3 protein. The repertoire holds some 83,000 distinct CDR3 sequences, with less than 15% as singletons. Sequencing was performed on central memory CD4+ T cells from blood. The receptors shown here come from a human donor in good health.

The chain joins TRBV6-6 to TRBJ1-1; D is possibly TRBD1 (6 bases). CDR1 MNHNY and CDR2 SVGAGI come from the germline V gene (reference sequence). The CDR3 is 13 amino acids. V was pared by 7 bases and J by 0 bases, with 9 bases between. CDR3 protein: CASIRQVNTEAFF. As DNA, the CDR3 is TGTGCCAGCATCCGACAGGTGAACACTGAAGCTTTCTTT.

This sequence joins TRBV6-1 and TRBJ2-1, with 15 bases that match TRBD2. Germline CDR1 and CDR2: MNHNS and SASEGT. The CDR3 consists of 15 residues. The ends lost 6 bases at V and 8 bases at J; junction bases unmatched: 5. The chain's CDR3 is CASSPGTSGRHEQFF. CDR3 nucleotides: TGTGCCAGCAGCCCCGGGACTAGCGGGAGGCATGAGCAGTTCTTC.

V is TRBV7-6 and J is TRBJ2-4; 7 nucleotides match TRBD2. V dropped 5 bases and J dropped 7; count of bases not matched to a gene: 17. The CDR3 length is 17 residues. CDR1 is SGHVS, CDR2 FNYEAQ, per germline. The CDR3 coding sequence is TGTGCCAGCAGCCCCGGGGCCGGGACTAAGGCCAGGAACATTCAGTACTTC. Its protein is CASSPGAGTKARNIQYF.

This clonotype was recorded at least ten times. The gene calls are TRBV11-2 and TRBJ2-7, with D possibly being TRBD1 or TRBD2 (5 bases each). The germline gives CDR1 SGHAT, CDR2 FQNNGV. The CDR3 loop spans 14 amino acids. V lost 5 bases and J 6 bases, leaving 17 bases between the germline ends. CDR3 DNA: TGTGCCAGCAGCCCAACCGGGACCTTCCCCGAGCAGTACTTC. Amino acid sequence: CASSPTGTFPEQYF. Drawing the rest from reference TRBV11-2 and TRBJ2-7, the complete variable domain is EAGVAQSPRYKIIEKRQSVAFWCNPISGHATLYWYQQILGQGPKLLIQFQNNGVVDDSQLPKDRFSAERLKGVDSTLKIQPAKLEDSAVYLCASSPTGTFPEQYFGPGTRLTVT.

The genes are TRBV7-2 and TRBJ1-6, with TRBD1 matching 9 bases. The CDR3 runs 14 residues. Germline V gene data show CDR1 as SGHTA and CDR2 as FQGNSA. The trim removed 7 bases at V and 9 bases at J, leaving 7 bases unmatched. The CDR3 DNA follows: TGTGCCAGCAATCCGGGACAGGGTCGTTCACCCCTCCACTTT. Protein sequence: CASNPGQGRSPLHF.

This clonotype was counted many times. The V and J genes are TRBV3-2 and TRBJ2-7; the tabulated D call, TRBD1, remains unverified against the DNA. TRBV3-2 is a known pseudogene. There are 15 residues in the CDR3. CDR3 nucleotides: TGTGCCAGCAGCCAAGATTTGGCGGGGCCCCACGAGCAGTACTTC. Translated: CASSQDLAGPHEQYF.

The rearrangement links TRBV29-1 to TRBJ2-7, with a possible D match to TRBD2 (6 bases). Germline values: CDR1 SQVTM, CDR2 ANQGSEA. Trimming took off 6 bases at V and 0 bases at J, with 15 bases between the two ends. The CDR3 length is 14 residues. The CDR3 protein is CSVRGTTHSYEQYF. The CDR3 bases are TGCAGCGTCCGCGGGACGACCCACTCCTACGAGCAGTACTTC.

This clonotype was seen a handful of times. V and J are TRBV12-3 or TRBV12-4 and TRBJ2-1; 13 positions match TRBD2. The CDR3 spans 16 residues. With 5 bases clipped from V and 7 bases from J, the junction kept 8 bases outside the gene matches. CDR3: CASSPGLAGPLNEQFF. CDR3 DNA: TGTGCCAGCAGTCCGGGACTAGCGGGACCTCTAAATGAGCAGTTCTTC.

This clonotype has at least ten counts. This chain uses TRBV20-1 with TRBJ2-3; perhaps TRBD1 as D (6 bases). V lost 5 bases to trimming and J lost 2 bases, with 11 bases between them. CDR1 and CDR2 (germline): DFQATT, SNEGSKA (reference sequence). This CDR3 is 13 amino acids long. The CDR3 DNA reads TGCAGTGCTTCGGACAGCTACACAGATACGCAGTATTTT. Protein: CSASDSYTDTQYF.

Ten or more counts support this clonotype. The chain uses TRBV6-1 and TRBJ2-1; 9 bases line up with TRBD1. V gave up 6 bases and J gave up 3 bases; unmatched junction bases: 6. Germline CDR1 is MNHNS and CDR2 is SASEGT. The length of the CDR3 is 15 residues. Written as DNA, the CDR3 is TGTGCCAGCAGCGGGGACAGGGTTTTCTACAATGAGCAGTTCTTC. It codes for CASSGDRVFYNEQFF.